The rows below give T cell receptor beta chains drawn from one sample of a study of regulatory T cells. The assay was immunoSEQ multiplex PCR, and TCRdb's table has in-frame clones only and misses some. In the table there are under 30,000 clones, approximately 91% of which are singletons. Sequencing was carried out using conventional CD4+ T cells sorted from blood. These receptors came from a child aged 5 to 17 with CD3G deficiency. The CDR3 runs from the conserved cysteine through the conserved F or W. The D gene is left open where the match is weak. Some rows have no size entry. The others give once, few or many, or a class for an expanded clone.

V	J	D	size	DNA	CDR3
TRBV28	TRBJ1-4	TRBD1	NA	TGTGCCAGCAGTTTTTCTAAGACAGGGTGGAATGAAAAACTGTTTTTT	CASSFSKTGWNEKLFF
TRBV7-8	TRBJ2-7	NA	once	TGTGCCAGCAGCTTAGCTCCCCCTTCGACGGTGGGGTCCCACGAGCAGTACTTC	CASSLAPPSTVGSHEQYF
TRBV28	TRBJ2-3	TRBD2	NA	TGTGCCAGCAGCACGCTAGCGGGAGAAACAGATACGCAGTATTTT	CASSTLAGETDTQYF
TRBV28	TRBJ1-4	NA	few	TGTGCCAGCAGTTTTGGCGCCCTTAATGAAAAACTGTTTTTT	CASSFGALNEKLFF
TRBV7-6	TRBJ2-3	NA	NA	TGTGCCAGCAGCCTACTCGGCGGTAGGGGCACAGATACGCAGTATTTT	CASSLLGGRGTDTQYF
TRBV6-6	TRBJ2-3	NA	NA	TGTGCCAGCAGTTACCCTAGCACAGATACGCAGTATTTT	CASSYPSTDTQYF
TRBV28	TRBJ2-7	NA	NA	TGTGCCAGCAGCTCTACGGGAGCTCGCGCCGACGAGCAGTACTTC	CASSSTGARADEQYF
TRBV5-1	TRBJ2-1	TRBD2	NA	TGCGCCAGCAGCGCGGGACTAGCGGCTAAGAATGAGCAATTCTTC	CASSAGLAAKNEQFF
TRBV6-6	TRBJ1-4	TRBD1	NA	TGTGCCAGCAGACCCGGGACAGGGTTCGAAAAACTGTTTTTT	CASRPGTGFEKLFF
TRBV19	TRBJ2-5	TRBD1	NA	TGTGCCAGTAGCCTCGGGACAGGGTACCAAGAGACCCAGTACTTC	CASSLGTGYQETQYF
TRBV7-9	TRBJ2-3	TRBD2	NA	TGTGCCAGCAGCTTAGGGACTAGCGGGAGGGCCTCAGATACGCAGTATTTT	CASSLGTSGRASDTQYF
TRBV5-1	TRBJ2-1	NA	NA	TGCGCCAGCAGCTTGGGGGCCAAATACAATGAGCAGTTCTTC	CASSLGAKYNEQFF
TRBV11-2	TRBJ2-5	NA	NA	TGTGCCAGCAGCTTAGGGGGGACGTCTCGGGGAGAGACCCAGTACTTC	CASSLGGTSRGETQYF
TRBV28	TRBJ2-1	NA	NA	TGTGCCAGCAGTTTCGGACAGCTTTACAATGAGCAGTTCTTC	CASSFGQLYNEQFF
TRBV7-8	TRBJ2-1	NA	NA	TGTGCCAGCAGCAAGGCCCCTCAAGTGAATGAGCAGTTCTTC	CASSKAPQVNEQFF
TRBV19	TRBJ2-2	NA	NA	TGTGCCAGTAGACCGACAGGGAACACCGGGGAGCTGTTTTTT	CASRPTGNTGELFF
TRBV7-9	TRBJ2-1	NA	NA	TGTGCCAGCAGCTTAGGGAGGAAGGGATACAATGAGCAGTTCTTC	CASSLGRKGYNEQFF
TRBV18	TRBJ2-3	TRBD1	NA	TGTGCCAGCTCACCAGGGCAGGGGGCCACCTCGGATACGCAGTATTTT	CASSPGQGATSDTQYF
TRBV7-8	TRBJ2-7	NA	NA	TGTGCCAGCAGCTTGGACAGCCACTACGAGCAGTACTTC	CASSLDSHYEQYF
TRBV28	TRBJ2-3	TRBD1	NA	TGTGCCAGCCGAAGACAGGGCCGCACAGATACGCAGTATTTT	CASRRQGRTDTQYF
TRBV6-1	TRBJ2-7	TRBD1	NA	TGTGCCAGCAGTGGACAGGGGGCGTCTGGCGAGCAGTACTTC	CASSGQGASGEQYF
TRBV14	TRBJ2-2	NA	NA	TGTGCCAGCAGCCGTCACACCGGGGAGCTGTTTTTT	CASSRHTGELFF
TRBV6-1	TRBJ2-7	NA	once	TGTGCCAGCAGTGAAGGGGGCAGGTACGAGCAGTACTTC	CASSEGGRYEQYF
TRBV20-1	TRBJ2-3	NA	NA	TGCAGTGCTAACGTAGGGGATACGCAGTATTTT	CSANVGDTQYF
TRBV7-3	TRBJ1-2	NA	NA	TGTGCCAGCACAAGGGACAACCGGCGAGGCTACACCTTC	CASTRDNRRGYTF
TRBV21-1	TRBJ2-1	NA	NA	TGTGCCAGCAGCCAGGGAGGAGGTGAGCAGTTCTTC	CASSQGGGEQFF
TRBV28	TRBJ2-3	NA	NA	TGTGCCAGCAGTTTCCGACTATCCAAAAACACAGATACGCAGTATTTT	CASSFRLSKNTDTQYF
TRBV5-1	TRBJ1-1	NA	NA	TGCGCCAGCAGTTTCACGGGGCGGACTGAAGCTTTCTTT	CASSFTGRTEAFF
TRBV19	TRBJ2-1	TRBD2	NA	TGTGCCAGTAGTCGAGCGGGAGGCCCGGGGAATGAGCAGTTCTTC	CASSRAGGPGNEQFF
TRBV6-1	TRBJ2-6	TRBD1	NA	TGTGCCAGCAGTGGCCGGGACAGAGCTGGGGCCAACGTCCTGACTTTC	CASSGRDRAGANVLTF
TRBV28	TRBJ1-1	TRBD1	once	TGTGCCAGCAGTGGTTATAAGGGGGCTAGCGGGACTGAAGCTTTCTTT	CASSGYKGASGTEAFF
TRBV28	TRBJ1-4	NA	NA	TGTGCCAGCAGTTTTACAAGGGAAAAACTGTTTTTT	CASSFTREKLFF
TRBV5-1	TRBJ2-7	TRBD1	NA	TGCGCCAGCAGCTTGGGGGACAGGCCGGGATTGGGCGAGCAGTACTTC	CASSLGDRPGLGEQYF
TRBV7-9	TRBJ1-2	TRBD1	NA	TGTGCCAGCAGCTTAGAGACAGGGCGTCATGGCTACACCTTC	CASSLETGRHGYTF
TRBV6-1	TRBJ2-7	NA	NA	TGTGCCAGCACTCCCGGACGTTCCTACGAGCAGTACTTC	CASTPGRSYEQYF
TRBV6-1	TRBJ1-1	TRBD1	NA	TGTGCCAGCAGTGACCTTCACCTACAGGGGCCCCCGCCTTCGTTT	CASSDLHLQGPPPSF
TRBV6-1	TRBJ2-7	NA	NA	TGTGCCAGCAAGGGCATAAACTCCTACGAGCAGTACTTC	CASKGINSYEQYF
TRBV7-8	TRBJ2-7	TRBD2	NA	TGTGCCAGCAGCTTATGGCTAGCGGGTGGAGAGCAGTACTTC	CASSLWLAGGEQYF
TRBV28	TRBJ2-2	TRBD2	NA	TGTGCCAGCAGTCGACTAGCGGACACCGGGGAGCTGTTTTTT	CASSRLADTGELFF
TRBV10-3	TRBJ2-7	TRBD1	NA	TGTGCCACCAGCGGGACAGGGGGTGCCTACGAGCAGTACTTC	CATSGTGGAYEQYF
TRBV30	TRBJ2-4	NA	NA	TGTGCCTGGAGTCAAGGGGGATCGGGCAAAAACATTCAGTACTTC	CAWSQGGSGKNIQYF
TRBV5-1	TRBJ1-1	NA	NA	TGCGCCAGCAGCTTGGAGCTGGGGGCGCGGACTGAAGCTTTCTTT	CASSLELGARTEAFF
TRBV6-6	TRBJ2-3	TRBD2	NA	TGTGCCGCGGGCGTGGGGAGGGCCCCATATACGCAGTATTTT	CAAGVGRAPYTQYF
TRBV7-9	TRBJ2-1	NA	NA	TGTGCCAGCAGCTTAGGGGATTACAATGAGCAGTTCTTC	CASSLGDYNEQFF
TRBV7-8	TRBJ2-7	TRBD1	NA	TGTGCCAGCAGCTTATCCGGACAGGGCGGGCAGTACTTC	CASSLSGQGGQYF
TRBV6-6	TRBJ2-7	TRBD2	once	TGTGCCAGCAGTCGAGGACTAGTTCTAGAGCAGTACTTC	CASSRGLVLEQYF
TRBV21-1	TRBJ2-7	NA	few	TGTGCCAGCAGCAAAACGGGGCCGGGGGGAGTCCTACAGGAGCAGTACTTC	CASSKTGPGGVLQEQYF
TRBV19	TRBJ1-2	TRBD1	NA	TGTGCCAGTAGTATCGGGACAGGGGCCTATGGCTACACCTTC	CASSIGTGAYGYTF
TRBV19	TRBJ1-1	NA	NA	TGTGCCAGTAGGCGACAGCACGAATCAACTGAAGCTTTCTTT	CASRRQHESTEAFF
TRBV9	TRBJ1-3	NA	NA	TGTGCCAGCAGCGGACAAAGCTCTGGAAACACCATATATTTT	CASSGQSSGNTIYF
TRBV28	TRBJ1-2	TRBD1	NA	TGTGCCAGCAGCAAGCAGGGGGCGCATCACTATGGCTACACCTTC	CASSKQGAHHYGYTF
TRBV6-1	TRBJ2-7	NA	NA	TGTGCCGCAGGACTATCCTACGAGCAGTACTTC	CAAGLSYEQYF
TRBV5-1	TRBJ2-1	TRBD1	once	TGCGCCAGCAGCTCCGGGACAGGGGTTTTTTCCTACAATGAGCAGTTCTTC	CASSSGTGVFSYNEQFF
TRBV28	TRBJ1-4	NA	NA	TGTGCCAGCAGTTTACCGGGAACTAATGAAAAACTGTTTTTT	CASSLPGTNEKLFF